This record concerns one T cell receptor (beta chain) sequence. Its antigen remains unidentified. Primers for the PCR totalled 60 Vbeta and 13 Jbeta. Here immunoSEQ multiplex PCR was the method, and the copy in TCRdb shows in-frame clones only, minus some. The sample holds roughly 190,000 clones. This entry is derived from a study of cytomegalovirus exposure and HLA in healthy donors. Background on the study: Across 350 to 500 genotyped donors, roughly 85% landed in the Caucasian-associated ancestry cluster.

Regarding the study as a whole: Earlier analysis looked at TCR beta V segments, and most were productive about 87% or about 30% of the time.

The TCR was taken from a man aged 25-45 years in good health and CMV-seronegative. Sequencing was done on a sample of PBMCs.

The CDR3 bases are TGTGCCAGTAGTATCGGTCAGGGAAGGGGATTTAGCAATCAGCCCCAGCATTTT. As protein: CASSIGQGRGFSNQPQHF. The rearrangement joins TRBV19 to TRBJ1-5, with D maybe TRBD1 (5 bases). Trimming stripped 3 bases from V and 0 bases from J, with 18 bases between. Germline V gene data show CDR1 as LNHDA and CDR2 as SQIVND (reference sequence). This CDR3 is 18 amino acids long.